Following are 8 T cell receptor beta chains from one sample sequenced in a study of T cell changes during pregnancy in multiple sclerosis. Data came from immunoSEQ multiplex PCR; TCRdb stores just in-frame clones and leaves some out. The sample consists of tens of thousands of clones, under 90% of them appearing once. Sequences were derived from peripheral blood, sampled in the first trimester of pregnancy. Receptor source: a female donor in good health, enrolled as a control in a pregnancy study.

This CDR3 reads CASSLLAGGQGQETQYF. CDR3 nucleotide sequence: TGTGCCAGCAGTTTACTAGCGGGGGGGCAGGGCCAAGAGACCCAGTACTTC. V gene TRBV28 combines with J gene TRBJ2-5, with TRBD2 identical over 12 bases. CDR1 and CDR2 (germline): MDHEN, SYDVKM. The J segment lost 1 base and the V segment lost 2 bases, leaving 5 bases of the junction unmatched. CDR3 length equals 17 residues. The whole variable domain, filled in from reference TRBV28 and TRBJ2-5, reads DVKVTQSSRYLVKRTGEKVFLECVQDMDHENMFWYRQDPGLGLRLIYFSYDVKMKEKGDIPEGYSVSREKKERFSLILESASTNQTSMYLCASSLLAGGQGQETQYFGPGTRLLVL.

The J gene is TRBJ1-5, the V gene TRBV2; D unresolved. V was pared by 2 bases and J by 2 bases, with 7 bases between. CDR1 SNHLY and CDR2 FYNNEI come from the germline V gene. There are 14 residues in the CDR3. CDR3 protein: CASSERGGNQPQHF. The CDR3 DNA sequence: TGTGCCAGCAGTGAACGGGGAGGCAATCAGCCCCAGCATTTT.

This clone has only one observation. The chain carries TRBV28 and TRBJ1-3, with no clear D. Trimming removed 5 bases at V and 4 bases at J, with 6 bases between. Germline CDR1 is MDHEN and CDR2 is SYDVKM. The CDR3 sequence is 12 residues long. DNA of the CDR3: TGTGCCAGCAGTGCACAGGGAAACACCATATATTTT. It translates to CASSAQGNTIYF.

This rearrangement joins TRBV2 to TRBJ2-5, with 10 nucleotides matching TRBD2. Germline V gene data show CDR1 as SNHLY and CDR2 as FYNNEI. With V trimmed by 6 bases and J by 2 bases, 6 bases remained unmatched. The CDR3 extends over 15 amino acids. CDR3 coding DNA: TGTGCCAGCAGGAGAGCGGGAGGGAGACAAGAGACCCAGTACTTC. Its translation: CASRRAGGRQETQYF.

V and J are TRBV23-1 and TRBJ2-1; D possibly corresponds to TRBD2 (6 bases). TRBV23-1 is placed among ORFs of uncertain function. The ends were cut back, 4 bases at V and 0 bases at J, with 13 bases in the middle. The CDR3 spans 16 residues. Here the CDR3 DNA reads TGCGCCAGCAGTCCGGAGGGGTCCGGCTCCTACAATGAGCAGTTCTTC. This gives the protein CASSPEGSGSYNEQFF.

The V call is TRBV28, the J call TRBJ2-7; 7 bases line up with TRBD2. This CDR3 has 15 amino acids. The germline gives CDR1 MDHEN, CDR2 SYDVKM. V trimming: 3 bases; J trimming: 4 bases; junction bases outside the gene matches: 9. CDR3 sequence: CASSFSMGGIYEQYF. The CDR3 coding sequence is TGTGCCAGCAGTTTTTCTATGGGGGGGATATACGAGCAGTACTTC. The entire variable domain, with the rest obtained from reference TRBV28 and TRBJ2-7, is as follows: DVKVTQSSRYLVKRTGEKVFLECVQDMDHENMFWYRQDPGLGLRLIYFSYDVKMKEKGDIPEGYSVSREKKERFSLILESASTNQTSMYLCASSFSMGGIYEQYFGPGTRLTVT.

The chain carries TRBV28 and TRBJ2-7; D remains unclear. The V gene lost 5 bases and the J gene lost 4 bases, with 9 bases spanning the gap. The CDR3 spans 12 residues. Per the germline V gene, CDR1 is MDHEN and CDR2 is SYDVKM. CDR3 nucleotides: TGTGCCAGCAGTCCACATCGATACGAGCAGTACTTC. It is translated as CASSPHRYEQYF.

The CDR3 nucleotides read TGTGCCAGCAGCTGGTGGGACAGAAAAGAAAAACTGTTTTTT. Translated, it gives CASSWWDRKEKLFF. This chain joins TRBV7-9 and TRBJ1-4, with 7 bases that match TRBD1. J was trimmed by 8 bases and V by 4 bases; bases with no gene match: 7. CDR3 length equals 14 residues. The germline V gene encodes CDR1 SEHNR and CDR2 FQNEAQ (reference sequence).